The clone carrying this T cell receptor beta chain has only a few counts. This sample was taken from a study of Graves' ophthalmopathy and Graves' hyperthyroidism. V dropped 6 bases and J dropped 7; count of bases not matched to a gene: 9. The length of the CDR3 is 14 residues. CDR3 regions of TCR beta were amplified from RNA transcripts. An opening RT-PCR round employed HTBI primers and preceded a second-round multiplex PCR. Via MiXCR, TCRdb re-called the multiplex PCR reads, giving one row per CDR3 protein. The sample carries approximately 700,000 distinct CDR3 sequences, roughly two fifths recorded once.

The rearrangement links TRBV12-3 or TRBV12-4 to TRBJ1-2; 9 bases match TRBD1. Sequences were obtained from peripheral blood. The TCR comes from an adult man with Graves' ophthalmopathy. Written as DNA, the CDR3 is TGTGCCAGCAGAACCACAGGGGGCGCAGGTGGCTACACCTTC. This sequence encodes CASRTTGGAGGYTF.